Listed here is a single TCR beta chain. The antigen remains unidentified. The assay was immunoSEQ multiplex PCR, and TCRdb's table has in-frame clones only and misses some. The table records around 30,000 clones, 82% of them present only once. This sample stems from a study of Tregs in tolerant kidney transplant recipients. The sequence was collected from a human donor in good health. Sequencing input: Tregs from blood cultured with allogeneic cells.

CDR3 protein: CASSHQELRGGELFF. The CDR3 DNA sequence: TGCGCCAGCAGCCATCAGGAGCTCCGTGGCGGGGAGCTGTTTTTT. The chain recombines TRBV4-1 with TRBJ2-2; D gene unclear. The CDR3 spans 15 residues. Trimming removed 3 bases at V and 7 bases at J, with 15 bases between. From germline, CDR1 is MGHRA and CDR2 YSYEKL.